One sample yielded the 25 T cell receptor beta chains listed below, sequenced in a study of shared clonotypes between healthy human individuals. Assay: immunoSEQ multiplex PCR; the TCRdb copy retains only in-frame clones and omits some. This table holds a few million clones, 90% to 95% found once. Specimen: naive CD4+ T cells sorted from blood. Noted subset: CD45RA+ positively selected. These receptors came from a man aged 18 to 30 in good health.

The chain uses TRBV7-8 and TRBJ2-7; D is ambiguous. The CDR3 is 13 residues long. Germline-derived CDR1 and CDR2 are SGHVS and FQNEAQ. V gave up 1 base and J gave up 3 bases, with 7 bases separating them. The chain's CDR3 is CASSLEMYYEQYF. CDR3 in DNA: TGTGCCAGCAGCTTAGAGATGTACTACGAGCAGTACTTC.

On this clone itself: At the DNA level, this CDR3 is encoded by other sequences in the same sample as well. The chain combines TRBV5-4 with TRBJ1-2, with D perhaps TRBD1 (5 bases). V lost 4 bases and J lost 1, with 8 bases in between. This CDR3 is built from 13 residues. Looked up from germline, CDR1 is SGHNT and CDR2 is YYREEE (reference sequence). CDR3 protein: CASSRDRNYGYTF. The CDR3 nucleotides are TGTGCCAGCAGCCGGGACCGTAACTATGGCTACACCTTC.

The chain recombines TRBV7-2 with TRBJ2-5; D might be TRBD2 (7 bases). The germline V and J ends were trimmed by 3 bases and 2 bases, with 10 bases remaining between them. The CDR3 has 14 residues. Per germline, CDR1 SGHTA and CDR2 FQGNSA. This CDR3 reads CASSFGGRQETQYF. The CDR3 DNA follows: TGTGCCAGCAGCTTCGGGGGGCGGCAAGAGACCCAGTACTTC.

The rearrangement links TRBV19 to TRBJ2-7; 9 nucleotides align to TRBD1. This CDR3 has 14 residues. The trim removed 5 bases at V and 4 bases at J, leaving 6 bases unmatched. The germline V gene encodes CDR1 LNHDA and CDR2 SQIVND (reference sequence). CDR3 sequence reads: CASSWGQGVYEQYF. The CDR3 bases are TGTGCCAGTAGTTGGGGACAGGGAGTATACGAGCAGTACTTC. The full variable domain, with the rest looked up from reference TRBV19 and TRBJ2-7, is DGGITQSPKYLFRKEGQNVTLSCEQNLNHDAMYWYRQDPGQGLRLIYYSQIVNDFQKGDIAEGYSVSREKKESFPLTVTSAQKNPTAFYLCASSWGQGVYEQYFGPGTRLTVT.

This sequence joins TRBV28 and TRBJ2-3; 8 nucleotides agree with TRBD1. The CDR3 consists of 14 residues. The ends lost 7 bases at V and 10 bases at J; junction bases unmatched: 13. Germline assignment: CDR1 MDHEN and CDR2 SYDVKM. CDR3 residues: CASTFGDRYMSQYF. DNA of the CDR3: TGTGCCAGCACCTTCGGGGACAGGTATATGTCGCAGTATTTT.

This chain connects TRBV27 to TRBJ1-1, with TRBD1 as a possible D gene (6 bases). CDR1 and CDR2 (germline): MNHEY, SMNVEV (reference sequence). The CDR3 is 13 residues long. With 6 bases removed from V and 2 bases from J, the gap between germline ends came to 10 bases. This CDR3 reads CASRKQGNTEAFF. As DNA, the CDR3 is TGTGCCAGCAGGAAACAGGGTAACACTGAAGCTTTCTTT.

In regard to this clone: At the DNA level, this CDR3 is encoded by other sequences in the same sample as well. This chain uses TRBV10-3 with TRBJ2-7; 9 positions match TRBD1. Germline V gives CDR1 ENHRY, CDR2 SYGVKD. CDR3 length equals 15 residues. Trimming removed 4 bases from V and 2 bases from J; junction bases left unmatched: 6. The CDR3 DNA sequence: TGTGCCATCAGTGTGGGACAGGGAGCCCCCTACGAGCAGTACTTC. It encodes CAISVGQGAPYEQYF.

The V and J genes are TRBV6-5 and TRBJ2-1; no clear D. The CDR3 is made up of 13 amino acids. V gave up 5 bases and J gave up 3 bases, with 8 bases separating them. Germline loops: CDR1 MNHEY, CDR2 SVGAGI. The CDR3, as DNA: TGTGCCAGCAGTCGATCTTACTACAATGAGCAGTTCTTC. Protein product: CASSRSYYNEQFF.

This clone occurred once. This chain connects TRBV6-4 to TRBJ2-3; 7 bases are a match to TRBD1. The V gene end was trimmed by 11 bases and the J gene end by 3 bases; junction bases not matched to a gene: 5. From germline, CDR1 is MRHNA and CDR2 SNTAGT. This CDR3 is 12 amino acids long. CDR3 sequence reads: CAAHRGTDTQYF. CDR3 DNA sequence: TGTGCCGCCCACAGGGGAACAGATACGCAGTATTTT.

CDR3 sequence (DNA): TGCGCCAGCAGCTTGACGTCCTCGATCACCGGGACAGATACGCAGTATTTT. It encodes CASSLTSSITGTDTQYF. The chain is built from TRBV5-1 and TRBJ2-3; D unclear. This CDR3 is 17 amino acids long. Germline values: CDR1 SGHRS, CDR2 YFSETQ. Trimming stripped 1 base from V and 3 bases from J, with 18 bases between.

The V call is TRBV6-1, the J call TRBJ1-4, with 9 nucleotides matching TRBD1. V shed 6 bases, J shed 8 bases, and the junction held 7 bases outside the gene matches. CDR3 size: 14 residues. CDR1 is MNHNS, CDR2 SASEGT, per germline. CDR3 protein: CASRVGQGGEKLFF. CDR3 coding DNA: TGTGCCAGCAGAGTGGGACAGGGTGGGGAAAAACTGTTTTTT.

This chain uses TRBV2 with TRBJ1-2; 7 bases are shared with TRBD1. CDR3 size: 14 residues. The V and J ends lost 5 bases and 4 bases, in that order; junction bases with no gene match: 7. Germline loops: CDR1 SNHLY, CDR2 FYNNEI. The CDR3 spells CASSPQGVGYGYTF. The CDR3, as DNA: TGTGCCAGCAGTCCGCAGGGGGTGGGCTATGGCTACACCTTC. Combining the CDR3 with reference TRBV2 and TRBJ1-2 gives the whole variable domain EPEVTQTPSHQVTQMGQEVILRCVPISNHLYFYWYRQILGQKVEFLVSFYNNEISEKSEIFDDQFSVERPDGSNFTLKIRSTKLEDSAMYFCASSPQGVGYGYTFGSGTRLTVV.

The chain combines TRBV6-6 with TRBJ2-2; possibly TRBD1 for D (5 bases). Germline V gives CDR1 MNHNY, CDR2 SVGAGI (reference sequence). This CDR3 contains 15 residues. Trimming cost V 1 base and J 2 bases, with 8 bases left between them. For the CDR3, the DNA is TGTGCCAGCAGTTACTTAGACAGTAACACCGGGGAGCTGTTTTTT. It yields the protein CASSYLDSNTGELFF.

The chain couples TRBV28 to TRBJ1-4; D not resolved. Trimming took 3 bases from V and 2 from J, leaving 7 bases between them. Germline V gives CDR1 MDHEN, CDR2 SYDVKM. The CDR3 has 14 amino acids. The DNA of the CDR3 is TGTGCCAGCAGTTTTCGGGGTACTAATGAAAAACTGTTTTTT. Residues: CASSFRGTNEKLFF.

The rearrangement joins TRBV5-1 to TRBJ1-5; a possible D gene is TRBD1 (5 bases). The germline V gene has CDR1 SGHRS and CDR2 YFSETQ. This CDR3 spans 16 amino acids. With 4 bases removed from V and 0 bases from J, the gap between germline ends came to 14 bases. The DNA for the CDR3 is TGCGCCAGCAGCCCCCGGGGGGGAGATAGCAATCAGCCCCAGCATTTT. Protein: CASSPRGGDSNQPQHF.

The CDR3 DNA sequence: TGCGCCAGCAGCTCATCGGACAGGGGGGTGGTGGAGCAGTACTTC. Its protein is CASSSSDRGVVEQYF. This chain joins TRBV5-1 and TRBJ2-7; TRBD1 agrees at 10 bases. The germline V gene encodes CDR1 SGHRS and CDR2 YFSETQ. With V trimmed by 3 bases and J by 7 bases, 10 bases remained unmatched. The CDR3 length is 15 residues.

This chain connects TRBV6-5 to TRBJ1-1, with TRBD1 matching over 10 bases. The CDR3 runs to 13 residues. J lost 11 bases, V lost 4 bases, and 7 bases had no gene match. Germline V gene lookup returns CDR1 MNHEY and CDR2 SVGAGI. CDR3 residues: CASSSPGQGSAFF. The CDR3 DNA is TGTGCCAGCAGTTCTCCGGGACAGGGGTCGGCTTTCTTT.

Comments on this clone: This specimen includes other DNA sequences encoding the same CDR3. The V gene is TRBV11-3, the J gene TRBJ2-5; the D is unclear. This CDR3 comprises 13 residues. Trimming took 3 bases from V and 2 from J, leaving 7 bases between them. Germline values: CDR1 SGHNT, CDR2 YENEEA. CDR3 bases: TGTGCCAGCAGCTTGGGGTTGCAAGAGACCCAGTACTTC. Translation: CASSLGLQETQYF.

Note on this clone: The CDR3 ends on some other residue instead of the conserved phenylalanine or tryptophan, so this is likely a read error. No DNA is shown, since the ends of the CDR3 on it are uncertain; the CDR3 is the one TCRdb lists. This rearrangement joins TRBV19 to TRBJ2-2; the table's D call, TRBD1, was not checked against the DNA. The CDR3 totals 11 residues, both ends included. Germline CDR1 and CDR2: LNHDA and SQIVND (reference sequence). The CDR3 here is CASSPGTGPIT.

The V gene is TRBV7-2, the J gene TRBJ1-6; D possibly corresponds to TRBD1 (6 bases). The CDR3 has 18 amino acids. CDR1 and CDR2 (germline): SGHTA, FQGNSA. Trimming removed 6 bases from V and 0 bases from J, with 18 bases in between. The CDR3 coding sequence is TGTGCCAGCAGTGCTAGGGACATTCGGGTCTCCTATAATTCACCCCTCCACTTT. It encodes CASSARDIRVSYNSPLHF.

Points on this clone: The sample contains more than one DNA sequence encoding this CDR3. The rearrangement uses TRBV5-1 and TRBJ2-7, with 8 bases aligning to TRBD1. The V gene's germline CDR1 is SGHRS and CDR2 YFSETQ. The V gene end was trimmed by 3 bases and the J gene end by 1 base; junction bases not matched to a gene: 6. The CDR3 runs to 15 residues. DNA for the CDR3: TGCGCCAGCAGCTCCGGGACAGGTCTATCCTACGAGCAGTACTTC. Translation: CASSSGTGLSYEQYF.

The chain links TRBV7-2 to TRBJ1-2, with D tentatively TRBD1 (5 bases). V was pared by 0 bases and J by 8 bases, with 19 bases between. Germline CDR1 SGHTA, CDR2 FQGNSA. The CDR3 is made up of 16 amino acids. Written as DNA, the CDR3 is TGTGCCAGCAGCTTAGCGCTCGTCCCAGGGCAATTGGGCTACACCTTC. It codes for CASSLALVPGQLGYTF.

The genes are TRBV6-6 and TRBJ2-1; D possibly corresponds to TRBD1 (6 bases). CDR1 and CDR2 (germline): MNHNY, SVGAGI (reference sequence). CDR3 size: 14 residues. V shed 8 bases and J shed 4 bases, with 15 bases lying between them. The CDR3 region has the DNA TGTGCCAGCGGGGGCGGTAGCGTATACAATGAGCAGTTCTTC. Its translation: CASGGGSVYNEQFF.

This clone was seen a single time. The chain employs TRBV15 and TRBJ1-4, with TRBD1 matching 10 bases. V shed 3 bases and J 7 bases; nucleotides not matched to a gene: 2. This CDR3 region has 14 residues. The germline V gene encodes CDR1 LNHNV and CDR2 YYDKDF (reference sequence). The CDR3 loop reads CATSSRDRGEKLFF. In DNA, the CDR3 is TGTGCCACCAGCAGCCGGGACAGGGGTGAAAAACTGTTTTTT.

This clone appeared once. The CDR3 nucleotides read TGCGCCAGCAGCCAAGATTTCATTCCAGGGTCCGGAAACACCATATATTTT. Translating gives CASSQDFIPGSGNTIYF. This chain links TRBV4-3 with TRBJ1-3; D is possibly TRBD1 (5 bases). The germline CDR1 and CDR2 sequences are LGHNA and YSLEER. The V gene lost 0 bases and the J gene lost 4 bases, with 16 bases spanning the gap. The CDR3 length is 17 residues.